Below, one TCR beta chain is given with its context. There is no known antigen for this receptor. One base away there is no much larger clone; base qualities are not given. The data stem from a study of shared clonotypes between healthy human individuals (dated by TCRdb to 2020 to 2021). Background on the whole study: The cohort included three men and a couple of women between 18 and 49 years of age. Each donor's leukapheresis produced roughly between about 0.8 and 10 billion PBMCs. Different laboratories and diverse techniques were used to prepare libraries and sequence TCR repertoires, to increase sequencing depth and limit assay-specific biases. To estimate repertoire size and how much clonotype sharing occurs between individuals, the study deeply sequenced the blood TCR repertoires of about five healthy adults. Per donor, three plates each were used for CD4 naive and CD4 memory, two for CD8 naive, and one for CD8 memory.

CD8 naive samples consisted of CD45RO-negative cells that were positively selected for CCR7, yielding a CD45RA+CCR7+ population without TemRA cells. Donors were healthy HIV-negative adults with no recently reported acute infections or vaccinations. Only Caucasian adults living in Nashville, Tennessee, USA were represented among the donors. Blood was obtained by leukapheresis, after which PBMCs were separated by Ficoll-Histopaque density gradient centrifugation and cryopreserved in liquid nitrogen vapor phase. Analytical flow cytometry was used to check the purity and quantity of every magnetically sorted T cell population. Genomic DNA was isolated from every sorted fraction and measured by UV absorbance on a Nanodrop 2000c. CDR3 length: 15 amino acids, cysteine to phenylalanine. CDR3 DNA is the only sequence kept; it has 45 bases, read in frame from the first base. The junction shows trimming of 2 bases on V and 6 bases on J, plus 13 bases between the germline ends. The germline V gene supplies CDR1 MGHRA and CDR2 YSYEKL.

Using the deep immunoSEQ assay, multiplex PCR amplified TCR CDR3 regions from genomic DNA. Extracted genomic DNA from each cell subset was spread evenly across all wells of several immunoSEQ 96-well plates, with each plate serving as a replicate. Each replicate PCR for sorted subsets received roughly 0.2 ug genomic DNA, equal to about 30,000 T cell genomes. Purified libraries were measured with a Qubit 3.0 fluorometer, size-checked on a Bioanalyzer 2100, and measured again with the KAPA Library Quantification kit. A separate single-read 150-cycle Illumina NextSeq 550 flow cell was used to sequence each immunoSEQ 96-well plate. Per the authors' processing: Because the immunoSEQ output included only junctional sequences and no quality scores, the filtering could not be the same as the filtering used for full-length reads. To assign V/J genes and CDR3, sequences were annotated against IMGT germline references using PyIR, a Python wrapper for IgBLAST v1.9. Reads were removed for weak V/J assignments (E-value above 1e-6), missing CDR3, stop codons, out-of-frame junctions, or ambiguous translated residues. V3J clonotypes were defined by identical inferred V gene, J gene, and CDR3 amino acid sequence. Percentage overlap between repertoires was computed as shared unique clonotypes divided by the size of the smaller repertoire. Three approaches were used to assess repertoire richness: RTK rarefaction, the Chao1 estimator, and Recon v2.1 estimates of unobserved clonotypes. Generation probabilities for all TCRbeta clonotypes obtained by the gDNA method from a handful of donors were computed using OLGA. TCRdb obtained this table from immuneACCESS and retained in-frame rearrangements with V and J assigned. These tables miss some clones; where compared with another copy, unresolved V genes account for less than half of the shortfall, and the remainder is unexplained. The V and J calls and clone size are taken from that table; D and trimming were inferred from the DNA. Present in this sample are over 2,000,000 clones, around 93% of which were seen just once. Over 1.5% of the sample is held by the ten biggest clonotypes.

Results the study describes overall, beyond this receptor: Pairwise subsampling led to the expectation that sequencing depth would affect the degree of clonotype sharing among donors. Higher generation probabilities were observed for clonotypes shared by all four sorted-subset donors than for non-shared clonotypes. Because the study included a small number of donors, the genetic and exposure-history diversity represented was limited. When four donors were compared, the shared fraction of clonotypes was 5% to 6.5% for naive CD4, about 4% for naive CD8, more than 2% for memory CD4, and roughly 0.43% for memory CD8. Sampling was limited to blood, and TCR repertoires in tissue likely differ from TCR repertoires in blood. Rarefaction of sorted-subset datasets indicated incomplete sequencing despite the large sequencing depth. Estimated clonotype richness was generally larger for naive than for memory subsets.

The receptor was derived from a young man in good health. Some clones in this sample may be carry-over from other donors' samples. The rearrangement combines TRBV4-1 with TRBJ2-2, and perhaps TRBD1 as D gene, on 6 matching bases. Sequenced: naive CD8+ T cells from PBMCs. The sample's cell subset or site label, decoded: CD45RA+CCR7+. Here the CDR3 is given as CASSQSLGAAGELFF. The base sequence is TGCGCCAGCAGCCAATCTCTGGGGGCGGCCGGGGAGCTGTTTTTT.